This T cell receptor (beta chain) was captured in a study of regulatory T cells in long-lasting Graves disease. Time point reported: newly diagnosed GD, antithyroid drugs for less than 3 months. PBMCs provided the RNA from which the TCR library was made. Patients were enrolled at an endocrinology department in Xi'an, China. As concerns this clonotype: What it binds is not known. A single base separates this from a much larger clone, so it may be a read error.

The CDR3 runs 12 residues. Trimming removed 7 bases from V and 0 bases from J; junction bases left unmatched: 2. Germline CDR1 is GTSNPN and CDR2 is SVGIG (reference sequence). TCR beta libraries were built with iRepertoire HTBI primers and Arm-PCR of CDR3 regions. TCRdb analysed the multiplex PCR reads with MiXCR anew, one entry per CDR3 protein. This sample yields around 500,000 distinct CDR3 sequences, of which around 12% are seen a single time; approximately 9% belongs to the top ten. Findings and caveats of the study: What was studied was peripheral blood only, and not thyroid tissue.

These data were also reused for a study on T cells in Graves' hyperthyroidism and ophthalmopathy. That paper notes: Lactation, pregnancy, other autoimmune disease or uncontrolled infection led to exclusion of patients. Separation of ophthalmopathy from stable hyperthyroidism was achieved by a 13 V-J model.

This sample comprised peripheral blood mononuclear cells (PBMCs), obtained at new diagnosis, from a patient treated with antithyroid drugs. The gene calls are TRBV30 and TRBJ1-1, with 7 bases lining up with TRBD1. This TCR derives from a woman younger than 45 with Graves disease. The CDR3 reads CALDRLNTEAFF. In nucleotides, the CDR3 is TGTGCCTTGGACAGGCTGAACACTGAAGCTTTCTTT.